This record looks at one T cell receptor beta chain sequence and its context. The CDR3 runs to 11 residues. Germline CDR1 and CDR2: SGHNT and YYREEE (reference sequence). Trimming stripped 2 bases from V and 7 bases from J, with 4 bases between. The data were obtained in a study of cytomegalovirus exposure and HLA in healthy donors. PCR was performed using 60 Vbeta and 13 Jbeta primers. Sequencing was performed with immunoSEQ multiplex PCR; in TCRdb, only in-frame clones are kept and a portion is missing. This table holds about 160,000 clones, 70% to 80% found once. V is TRBV5-4 and J is TRBJ2-1; D is ambiguous. Sequencing was performed on PBMCs. The TCR sequence derives from a human donor in good health. CDR3 loop: CASSFTNEQFF. The CDR3 bases are TGTGCCAGCAGCTTTACTAATGAGCAGTTCTTC.